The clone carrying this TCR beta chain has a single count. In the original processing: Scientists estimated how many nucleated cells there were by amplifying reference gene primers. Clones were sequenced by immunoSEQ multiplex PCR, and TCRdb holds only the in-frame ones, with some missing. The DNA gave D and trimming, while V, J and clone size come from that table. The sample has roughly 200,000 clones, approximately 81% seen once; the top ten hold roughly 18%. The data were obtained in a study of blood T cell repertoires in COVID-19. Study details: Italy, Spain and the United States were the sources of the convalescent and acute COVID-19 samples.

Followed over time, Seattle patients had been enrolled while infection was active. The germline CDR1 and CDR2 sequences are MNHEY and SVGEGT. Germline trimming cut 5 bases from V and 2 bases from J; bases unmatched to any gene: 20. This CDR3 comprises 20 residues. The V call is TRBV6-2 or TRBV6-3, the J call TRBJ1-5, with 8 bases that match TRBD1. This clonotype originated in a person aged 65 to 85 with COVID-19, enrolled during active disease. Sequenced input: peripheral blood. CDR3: CASSTPLAQLPGQGNQPQHF. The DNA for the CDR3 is TGTGCCAGCAGTACTCCCCTGGCGCAACTGCCGGGACAGGGCAATCAGCCCCAGCATTTT.